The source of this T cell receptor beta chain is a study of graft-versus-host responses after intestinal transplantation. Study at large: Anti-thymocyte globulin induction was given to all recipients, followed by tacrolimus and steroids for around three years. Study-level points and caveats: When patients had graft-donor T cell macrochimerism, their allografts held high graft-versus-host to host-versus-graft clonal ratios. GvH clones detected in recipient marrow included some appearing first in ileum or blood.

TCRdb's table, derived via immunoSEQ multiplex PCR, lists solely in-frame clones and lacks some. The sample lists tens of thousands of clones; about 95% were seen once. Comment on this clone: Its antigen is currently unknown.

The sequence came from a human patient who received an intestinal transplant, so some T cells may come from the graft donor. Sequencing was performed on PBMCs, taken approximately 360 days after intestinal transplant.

CDR3: CTSSQDGTPLRYTQYF. In DNA form, the CDR3 reads TGCACCAGCAGCCAAGATGGGACTCCCCTCCGGTATACGCAGTATTTT. This chain joins TRBV1 and TRBJ2-3; the table's D gene call, TRBD2, was not cross checked with the DNA. TRBV1 is assigned pseudogene status. CDR3 length: 16 residues.